This T cell receptor (beta chain) is from a study of blood T cell repertoires in COVID-19. About the study: Samples came from the United States, Italy and Spain, spanning acute and convalescent COVID-19.

This clone has a handful of counts. This CDR3 is also generated by other DNA sequences in the sample. The CDR3 loop spans 14 amino acids. Germline-derived CDR1 and CDR2 are SGHTA and FQGTGA. J gave up 7 bases and V 3 bases, and 3 bases lay outside the gene matches. Profiled with immunoSEQ multiplex PCR; TCRdb holds only in-frame clones, not every one. The sample has approximately 220,000 clones, about 87% seen once. This TCR was sampled from a woman aged 25 to 39 who had recovered from COVID-19. Sequencing input: PBMCs or T cells enriched from blood (not recorded which). The rearrangement joins TRBV7-3 to TRBJ1-6; 7 bases agree with TRBD1. CDR3 sequence (DNA): TGTGCCAGCAGCTTGGGGACAGAAAATTCACCCCTCCACTTT. This codes for CASSLGTENSPLHF.